In this sample, the clone carrying this TCR beta chain turned up a few times. Its specificity is not known. The sample is drawn from a study of T cells after yellow fever vaccination. The length of the CDR3 is 11 residues. Germline V gene data show CDR1 as DFQATT and CDR2 as SNEGSKA (reference sequence). J gave up 6 bases and V 5 bases, and 3 bases lay outside the gene matches. UMIs and a universal primer site were added when TCR cDNA was made by 5'RACE template switching. In TCRdb, the 5' RACE reads were re-called with MiXCR into one record per CDR3 protein. The sample consists of approximately 350,000 distinct CDR3 sequences, approximately 10% of them appearing once. Findings and limits, study-wide: There was a small share of clonotypes that showed up in both the CD4 and CD8 compartments.

The V gene is TRBV20-1, the J gene TRBJ1-1; 7 nucleotides line up with TRBD1. The receptor's source is a man aged 18 to 29 who received the YFV17D yellow fever vaccine. This sample comprised PBMCs, obtained on the day of the first yellow fever vaccination. The CDR3 DNA follows: TGCAGTGCTCGGAGGGGGCCTGAAGCTTTCTTT. As protein: CSARRGPEAFF.